This TCR beta chain is drawn from a study of cytomegalovirus exposure and HLA in healthy donors. Study-wide results and caveats: Several of the most significant clusters appeared, in a later analysis, to be linked to common viral pathogens. It was reportedly the case that the classifier diagnosed cytomegalovirus status with high specificity and sensitivity.

The CDR3 is made up of 15 amino acids. V shed 0 bases, J shed 4 bases, and the junction held 3 bases outside the gene matches. The germline gives CDR1 SGHRS, CDR2 YFSETQ. Each donor was healthy, and each was a bone marrow donor. When sampled, the donors appeared nominally healthy, though they likely had unrecorded immune exposures. Concerning this clone: The target antigen is unknown.

Amplification used 60 Vbeta primers and 13 Jbeta primers. TCRdb keeps only in-frame clones here, not all; method: immunoSEQ multiplex PCR. The sample has some 70,000 clones; 65% to 70% are singletons. The sample consisted of PBMCs. The sequence came from a male donor in good health and CMV-seropositive. The chain employs TRBV5-1 and TRBJ2-2; 7 bases are shared with TRBD1. This CDR3 is CASSLDRGSTGELFF. The CDR3 bases are TGCGCCAGCAGCTTGGACAGGGGATCCACCGGGGAGCTGTTTTTT. Full variable domain (outside the CDR3, taken from reference TRBV5-1 and TRBJ2-2): KAGVTQTPRYLIKTRGQQVTLSCSPISGHRSVSWYQQTPGQGLQFLFEYFSETQRNKGNFPGRFSGRQFSNSRSEMNVSTLELGDSALYLCASSLDRGSTGELFFGEGSRLTVL.